The clone carrying this T cell receptor beta chain was picked up one time. The data were obtained in a study of control samples from healthy donors and cancer patients. Produced via immunoSEQ multiplex PCR; TCRdb's table is partial and in-frame only. The repertoire holds 250,000 to 300,000 clones, with roughly 80% as singletons. The length of the CDR3 is 11 residues. CDR1 and CDR2 (germline): MDHEN, SYDVKM. Trimming stripped 1 base from V and 10 bases from J, with 4 bases between. The rearrangement links TRBV28 to TRBJ1-4; D ambiguous. This TCR was recovered from a woman in her sixties or seventies with lung cancer. The sample consisted of PBMCs. The CDR3 sequence: CASSLLGKLFF. CDR3 in DNA: TGTGCCAGCAGTTTATTGGGAAAACTGTTTTTT. Full variable domain (remainder filled in from reference TRBV28 and TRBJ1-4): DVKVTQSSRYLVKRTGEKVFLECVQDMDHENMFWYRQDPGLGLRLIYFSYDVKMKEKGDIPEGYSVSREKKERFSLILESASTNQTSMYLCASSLLGKLFFGSGTQLSVL.